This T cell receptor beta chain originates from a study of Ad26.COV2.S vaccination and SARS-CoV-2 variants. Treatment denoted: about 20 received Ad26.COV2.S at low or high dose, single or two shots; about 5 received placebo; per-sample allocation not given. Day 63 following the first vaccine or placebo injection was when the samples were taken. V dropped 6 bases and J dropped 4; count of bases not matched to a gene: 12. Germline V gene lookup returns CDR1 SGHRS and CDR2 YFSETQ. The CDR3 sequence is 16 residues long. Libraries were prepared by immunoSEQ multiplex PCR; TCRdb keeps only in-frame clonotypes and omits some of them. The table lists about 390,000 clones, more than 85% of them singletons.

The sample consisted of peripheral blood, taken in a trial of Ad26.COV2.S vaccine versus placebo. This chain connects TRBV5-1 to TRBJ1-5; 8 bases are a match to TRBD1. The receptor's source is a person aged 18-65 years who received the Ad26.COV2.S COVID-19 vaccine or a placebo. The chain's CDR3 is CASTQDRDRGNQPQHF. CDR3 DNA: TGCGCCAGCACCCAGGACAGGGATAGAGGAAATCAGCCCCAGCATTTT.